The 7 T cell receptor beta chains listed next were all sequenced from one sample in a study of T-cell memory formation after mild COVID-19. TCRdb re-called the 5' RACE reads through MiXCR, storing one row per CDR3 protein. The table has about 84,000 distinct CDR3 sequences, 11% to 15% seen once. Sequencing used PBMCs or a T cell subset sorted from them (not recorded which). Receptors were obtained from an adult woman who had mild COVID-19 (a few samples of this study predate the infection). Cell type and time point are not known.

The chain uses TRBV4-3 and TRBJ2-7; possible D gene TRBD1, 6 bases. Deletions cut 1 base from V and 0 bases from J, with 13 bases between. The CDR3 runs to 16 residues. Looked up from germline, CDR1 is LGHNA and CDR2 is YSLEER. Written as DNA, the CDR3 is TGCGCCAGCAGCCAAGTAGCGAGGGGGAGCTCCTACGAGCAGTACTTC. Its protein is CASSQVARGSSYEQYF.

The table lists this clonotype with a few counts. The genes are TRBV7-3 and TRBJ2-1; 9 positions agree with TRBD1. Unmatched junction bases numbered 3, after V lost 4 bases and J lost 2 bases. There are 15 residues in the CDR3. Germline CDR1 is SGHTA and CDR2 is FQGTGA. CDR3 loop: CASSSGQGPYNEQFF. The CDR3 region has the DNA TGTGCCAGCAGCTCGGGACAGGGCCCCTACAATGAGCAGTTCTTC.

This chain connects TRBV12-3 or TRBV12-4 to TRBJ1-3; D is ambiguous. The CDR3 loop spans 17 amino acids. V dropped 6 bases and J dropped 0 bases, with 18 bases sitting between them. Here the CDR3 reads CASSYTLQTSSGNTIYF. CDR3 nucleotides: TGTGCCAGCAGCTACACCTTACAGACCTCCTCTGGAAACACCATATATTTT.

Many counts were recorded for this clonotype. The DNA of the CDR3 is TGCAGTGCAACCGGGACTAGCGGGTACGAGCAGTACTTC. Its protein product is CSATGTSGYEQYF. The chain has TRBV20-1 and TRBJ2-7, with 12 bases aligning to TRBD2. This CDR3 is built from 13 residues. Germline V gene sequence: CDR1 DFQATT, CDR2 SNEGSKA (reference sequence). V lost 6 bases to trimming and J lost 4 bases; unmatched junction nucleotides: 4.

The CDR3 here is CASSLTGETYNEQFF. Written as DNA, the CDR3 is TGTGCCAGCAGTCTAACGGGAGAAACCTACAATGAGCAGTTCTTC. The chain is built from TRBV3-1 and TRBJ2-1, with D perhaps TRBD2 (6 bases). CDR3 length equals 15 residues. CDR1 and CDR2 (germline): LGHDT, YNNKEL (reference sequence). V was pared by 6 bases and J by 2 bases, with 14 bases between.

The gene calls are TRBV6-2 or TRBV6-3 and TRBJ2-6; D remains ambiguous. Per the germline V gene, CDR1 is MNHEY and CDR2 is SVGEGT. CDR3 length equals 15 residues. V lost 0 bases and J 4 bases, leaving 7 bases between the germline ends. The CDR3 spells CASSYSITGANVLTF. CDR3 DNA sequence: TGTGCCAGCAGTTACTCGATTACCGGGGCCAACGTCCTGACTTTC.

This clonotype was observed many times. V and J are TRBV7-9 and TRBJ2-1; TRBD1 matches 8 bases. After removal of 8 bases from V and 3 bases from J, the junction contained 6 bases not matched to a gene. The germline V gene has CDR1 SEHNR and CDR2 FQNEAQ (reference sequence). There are 14 residues in the CDR3. The CDR3 loop reads CASQLTGDYNEQFF. In nucleotides, the CDR3 is TGTGCCAGCCAATTGACAGGGGACTACAATGAGCAGTTCTTC.